The sample holds many counts of the clone carrying this T cell receptor beta chain. The CDR3 runs 16 residues. V was clipped by 3 bases and J by 8 bases, with 20 bases between them. This sample was taken from a study of T-cell reconstitution after alpha-beta-depleted transplantation in children. The TCRbeta library was prepared with unique molecular identifiers. In TCRdb, the PCR reads were re-called with MiXCR into one record per CDR3 protein. This table has about 190,000 distinct CDR3 sequences, about 6.4% appearing once. The specimen comprised PBMCs from the stem cell graft donor, sampled from the stem cell graft. The TCR was taken from a human donor who donated a stem cell graft to a child with Wiskott-Aldrich syndrome. The chain recombines TRBV12-3 or TRBV12-4 with TRBJ2-1; D is possibly TRBD2 (5 bases). The CDR3 nucleotides are TGTGCCAGCAGTTTTTACGTGACGGAGGTGGAAGATGAGCAGTTCTTC. The encoded protein is CASSFYVTEVEDEQFF.